This T cell receptor beta chain emerged from a study of blood T cells in healthy people across ages. The length of the CDR3 is 16 residues. Germline V gene sequence: CDR1 SGHTA, CDR2 FQGNSA. Trimming pared 0 bases from V and 3 bases from J, leaving 14 bases between. A sample-barcoded 5' primer and a J-beta primer mix were used in a second PCR of about 6 to 12 cycles. Every individual sample yielded 2.5 million or more paired-end reads (each containing CDR3). TCRdb analysed the 5' RACE reads with MiXCR anew, one entry per CDR3 protein. This table holds over 1,500,000 distinct CDR3 sequences, roughly 49% found once. Donors were healthy Caucasian individuals from Russia aged about 6 to 100. Turning to this clonotype: The antigen remains unidentified.

Study-level results: Researchers judged that diversity estimates from one million T cells fell short of true values.

The receptor's source is a woman in her forties in good health. The sequenced material came from blood. The gene calls are TRBV7-2 and TRBJ1-2; D gene unclear. This CDR3 reads CASSLALNSLDYGYTF. The CDR3 DNA sequence: TGTGCCAGCAGCTTAGCGCTTAACAGCCTGGACTATGGCTACACCTTC.